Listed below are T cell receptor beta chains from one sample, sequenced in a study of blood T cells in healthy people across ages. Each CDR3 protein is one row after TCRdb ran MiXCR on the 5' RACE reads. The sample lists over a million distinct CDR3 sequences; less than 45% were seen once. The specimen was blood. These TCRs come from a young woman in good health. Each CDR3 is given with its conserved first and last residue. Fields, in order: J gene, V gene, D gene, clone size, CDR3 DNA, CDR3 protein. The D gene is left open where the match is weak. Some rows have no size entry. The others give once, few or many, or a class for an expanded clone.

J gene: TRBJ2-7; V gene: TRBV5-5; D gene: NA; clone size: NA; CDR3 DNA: TGTGCCAGCAGACCCACCGGGCAGGCATTTTACGAGCAGTACTTC; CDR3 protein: CASRPTGQAFYEQYF
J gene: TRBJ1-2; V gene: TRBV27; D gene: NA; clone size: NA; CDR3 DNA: TGTGCCAGCAGTGCTACCCGGGGCAGCTATGGCTACACCTTC; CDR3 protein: CASSATRGSYGYTF
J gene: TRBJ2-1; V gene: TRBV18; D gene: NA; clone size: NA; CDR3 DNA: TGTGCCAGCTCACACGACCTCAGCCAAGAGCAGTTCTTC; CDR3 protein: CASSHDLSQEQFF
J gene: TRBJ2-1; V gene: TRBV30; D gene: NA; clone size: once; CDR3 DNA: TGTGCCTGGAGGGCAGGAGGCCGGCAGTTCTTC; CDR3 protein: CAWRAGGRQFF
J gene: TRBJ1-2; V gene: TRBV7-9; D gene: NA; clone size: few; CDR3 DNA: TGTGCCAGCAGCCCTCGGGACGGCTCCTCTGGCTACACCTTC; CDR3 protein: CASSPRDGSSGYTF
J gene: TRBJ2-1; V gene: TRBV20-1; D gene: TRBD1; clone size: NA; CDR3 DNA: TGCAGTGCTACAGACAGGGGAGTCTACAATGAGCAGTTCTTC; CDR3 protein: CSATDRGVYNEQFF
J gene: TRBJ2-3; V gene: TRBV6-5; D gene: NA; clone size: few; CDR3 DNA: TGTGCCAGCAGGCATGACGGGGGGCACACAGATACGCAGTATTTT; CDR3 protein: CASRHDGGHTDTQYF
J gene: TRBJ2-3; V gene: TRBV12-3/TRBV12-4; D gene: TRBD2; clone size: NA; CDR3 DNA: TGTGCCAGCAGTTTAAAAGGGGTGGCGGGGGGGAGCACAGATACGCAGTATTTT; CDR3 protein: CASSLKGVAGGSTDTQYF
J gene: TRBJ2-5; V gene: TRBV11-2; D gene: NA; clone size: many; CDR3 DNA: TGTGCCAGCAGCTTAGAGGGGGGGGCTAGGACCCAGTACTTC; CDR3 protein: CASSLEGGARTQYF
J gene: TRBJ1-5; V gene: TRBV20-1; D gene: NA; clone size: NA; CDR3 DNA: TGCAGTGCTAGTAGGGACGGCTATCAGCCCCAGCATTTT; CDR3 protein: CSASRDGYQPQHF
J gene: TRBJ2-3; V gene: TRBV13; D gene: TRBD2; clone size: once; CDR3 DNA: TGTGCCAGTAGCTTAGGGGCGGGGGGAGCTGGAGATACGCAGTATTTT; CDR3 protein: CASSLGAGGAGDTQYF
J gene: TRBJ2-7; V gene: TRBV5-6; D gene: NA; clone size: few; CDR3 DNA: TGTGCCAGCAGCTTGTTGCTAACTCCCTACGAGCAGTACTTC; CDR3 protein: CASSLLLTPYEQYF
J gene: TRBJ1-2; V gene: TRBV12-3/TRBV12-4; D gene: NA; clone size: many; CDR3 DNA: TGTGCCAGCAGTCTTTCCCATATCCGGGGCCTTGTAAGGGATGGCTACACCTTC; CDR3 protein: CASSLSHIRGLVRDGYTF
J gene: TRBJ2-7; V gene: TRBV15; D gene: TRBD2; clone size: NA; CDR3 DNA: TGTGCCACCAGCAGGTCCGGGACTAGCTACAATGAGCAGTACTTC; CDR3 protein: CATSRSGTSYNEQYF
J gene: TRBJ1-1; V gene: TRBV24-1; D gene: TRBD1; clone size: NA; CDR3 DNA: TGTGCCACCGGGAAAGACAGGGGTACTGAAGCTTTCTTT; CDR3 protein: CATGKDRGTEAFF
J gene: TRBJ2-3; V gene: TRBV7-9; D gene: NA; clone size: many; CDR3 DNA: TGTGCCAGCAGCTTAATGACAGATACGCAGTATTTT; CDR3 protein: CASSLMTDTQYF
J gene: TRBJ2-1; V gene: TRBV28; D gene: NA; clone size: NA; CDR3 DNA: TGTGCCAGCAGTTCGACAGGAAAGGTATCCTCCTACAATGAGCAGTTCTTC; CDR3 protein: CASSSTGKVSSYNEQFF
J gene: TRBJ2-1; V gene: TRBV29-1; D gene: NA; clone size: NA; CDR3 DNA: TGCAGCGTTGAGGATGGAGGGCACCAAACGTACAATGAGCAGTTCTTC; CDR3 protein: CSVEDGGHQTYNEQFF
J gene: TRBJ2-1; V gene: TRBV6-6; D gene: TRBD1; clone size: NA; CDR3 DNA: TGTGCCAGCAGCAAGGGACAGGGCCCAAGCTCCTACAATGAGCAGTTCTTC; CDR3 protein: CASSKGQGPSSYNEQFF
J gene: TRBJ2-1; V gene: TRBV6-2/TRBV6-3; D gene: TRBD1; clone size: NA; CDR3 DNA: TGTGCCAGCAGCAGGGACAGCTACAATGGGCAGTTCTTC; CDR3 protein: CASSRDSYNGQFF
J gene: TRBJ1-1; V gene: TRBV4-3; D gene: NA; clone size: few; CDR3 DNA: TGCGCCAGCAGCCAAGGTACGAGTAGCACTGAAGCTTTCTTT; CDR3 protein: CASSQGTSSTEAFF
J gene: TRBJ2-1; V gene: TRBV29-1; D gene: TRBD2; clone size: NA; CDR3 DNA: TGCAGCGCCCGGGGACTAGCGGGAGACGCGAGTGGCAATGAGCAGTTCTTC; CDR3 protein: CSARGLAGDASGNEQFF
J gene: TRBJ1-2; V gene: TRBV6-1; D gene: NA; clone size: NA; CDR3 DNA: TGTGCCAGCAGTGAAGTGCGACAGGCGTATGGCTACACCTTC; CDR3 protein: CASSEVRQAYGYTF
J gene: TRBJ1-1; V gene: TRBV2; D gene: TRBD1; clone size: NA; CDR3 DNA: TGTGCCAGCAGACAACAGGGGTTTGCTGAAGCTTTCTTT; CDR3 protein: CASRQQGFAEAFF
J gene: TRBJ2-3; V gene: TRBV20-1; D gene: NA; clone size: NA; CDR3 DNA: TGCAGTGCCGGGGGGCAGGTCACAGATACGCAGTATTTT; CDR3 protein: CSAGGQVTDTQYF
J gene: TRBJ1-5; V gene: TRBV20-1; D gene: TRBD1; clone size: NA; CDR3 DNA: TGCAGTGCGGCGCCTGCAAACAGGGGTGAACAGCCCCAGCATTTT; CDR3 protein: CSAAPANRGEQPQHF
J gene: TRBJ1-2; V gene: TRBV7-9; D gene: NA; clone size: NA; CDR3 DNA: TGTGCCAGCAGCCTACAGGATTCCTATGGCTACACCTTC; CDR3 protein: CASSLQDSYGYTF
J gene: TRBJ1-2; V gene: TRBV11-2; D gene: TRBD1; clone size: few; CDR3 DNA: TGTGCCAGCAGCTCCTCCGAAGGACAGGGGGTGTTCTATGGCTACACCTTC; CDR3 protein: CASSSSEGQGVFYGYTF
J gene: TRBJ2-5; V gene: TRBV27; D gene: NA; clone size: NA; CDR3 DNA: TGTGCCAGCAGTTTCCTAGGAATCCAAGAGACCCAGTACTTC; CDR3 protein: CASSFLGIQETQYF
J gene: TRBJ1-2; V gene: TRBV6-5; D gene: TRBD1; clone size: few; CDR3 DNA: TGTGCCAGCAGTTACTCGGGCAGGGGGCTTTGGGACTATGGCTACACCTTC; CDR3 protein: CASSYSGRGLWDYGYTF
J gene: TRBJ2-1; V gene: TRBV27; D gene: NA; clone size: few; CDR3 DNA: TGTGCCAGCAGTTCGAGGCGGACCTACAATGAGCAGTTCTTC; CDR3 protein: CASSSRRTYNEQFF
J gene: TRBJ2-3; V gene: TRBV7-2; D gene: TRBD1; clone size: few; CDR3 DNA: TGTGCCAGCAGCTTAAGGGGAGACAGGGTGTGGAGCACAGATACGCAGTATTTT; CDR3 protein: CASSLRGDRVWSTDTQYF
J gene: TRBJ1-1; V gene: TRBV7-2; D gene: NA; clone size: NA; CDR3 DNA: TGTGCCAGCAGCGCCTATTTGGAGCTCAACACTGAAGCTTTCTTT; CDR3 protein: CASSAYLELNTEAFF
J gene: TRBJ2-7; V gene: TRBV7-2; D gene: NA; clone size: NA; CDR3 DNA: TGTGCCAGCAGCTTTGACAGGTTATCCTACGAGCAGTACTTC; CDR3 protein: CASSFDRLSYEQYF
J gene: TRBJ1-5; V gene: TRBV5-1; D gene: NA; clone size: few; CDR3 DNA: TGCGCCAGCAGCAACACTACAGGGTCCGGCAATCAGCCCCAGCATTTT; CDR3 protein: CASSNTTGSGNQPQHF
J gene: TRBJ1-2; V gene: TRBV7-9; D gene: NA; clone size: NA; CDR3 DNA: TGTGCCACCGATGTCAAACAGTGGGGCTACACCTTC; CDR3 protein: CATDVKQWGYTF